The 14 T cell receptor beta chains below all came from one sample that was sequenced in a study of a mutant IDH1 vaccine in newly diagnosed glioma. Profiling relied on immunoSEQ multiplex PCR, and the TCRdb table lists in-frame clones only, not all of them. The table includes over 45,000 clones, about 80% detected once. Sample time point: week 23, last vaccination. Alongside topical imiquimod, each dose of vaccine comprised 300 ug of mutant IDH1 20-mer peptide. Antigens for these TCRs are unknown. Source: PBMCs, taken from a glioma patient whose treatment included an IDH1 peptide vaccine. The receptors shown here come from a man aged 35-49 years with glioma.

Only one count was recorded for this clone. The CDR3 DNA reads as TGTGCCAGCTCACCCGAGTCCGGGCCTGACGGCTACACCTTC. Its translation: CASSPESGPDGYTF. The chain links TRBV18 to TRBJ1-2; D remains ambiguous. Trimming left V 3 bases short and J 8 bases short, with 16 bases between. CDR3 length: 14 amino acids. The germline CDR1 and CDR2 sequences are KGHSH and LQKENI.

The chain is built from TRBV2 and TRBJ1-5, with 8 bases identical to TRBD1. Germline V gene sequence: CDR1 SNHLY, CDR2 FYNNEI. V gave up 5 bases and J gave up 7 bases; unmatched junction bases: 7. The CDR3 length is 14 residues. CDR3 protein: CASSMDRVGQPQHF. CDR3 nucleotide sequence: TGTGCCAGCAGTATGGACAGGGTGGGGCAGCCCCAGCATTTT.

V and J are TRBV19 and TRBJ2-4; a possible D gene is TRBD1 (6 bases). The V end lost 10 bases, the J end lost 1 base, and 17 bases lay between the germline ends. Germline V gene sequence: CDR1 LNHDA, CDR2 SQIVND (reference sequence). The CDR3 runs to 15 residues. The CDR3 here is CATGVSGKAKNIQYF. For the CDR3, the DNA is TGTGCCACAGGGGTTAGTGGAAAGGCCAAAAACATTCAGTACTTC.

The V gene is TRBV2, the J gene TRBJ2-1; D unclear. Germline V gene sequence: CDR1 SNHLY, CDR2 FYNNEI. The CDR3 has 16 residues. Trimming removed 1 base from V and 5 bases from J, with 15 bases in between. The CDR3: CASSEVGSQGDNEQFF. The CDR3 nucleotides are TGTGCCAGCAGTGAAGTTGGATCGCAAGGAGACAATGAGCAGTTCTTC.

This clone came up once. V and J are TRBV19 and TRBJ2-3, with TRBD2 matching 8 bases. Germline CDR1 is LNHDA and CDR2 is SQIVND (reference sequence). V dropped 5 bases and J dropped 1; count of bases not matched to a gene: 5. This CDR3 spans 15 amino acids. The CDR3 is CASSVRGGGTDTQYF. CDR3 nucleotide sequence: TGTGCCAGTAGTGTTCGGGGGGGCGGCACAGATACGCAGTATTTT.

The CDR3 nucleotides read TGTGCCAGCAGCCAAGAGGGTGGTAGCGGGGGTGAGCAGTACTTC. Its protein is CASSQEGGSGGEQYF. The chain combines TRBV4-2 with TRBJ2-7; TRBD2 matches 9 bases. The germline V gene has CDR1 LGHNA and CDR2 YNFKEQ. The CDR3 covers 15 residues. Trimming removed 0 bases from V and 7 bases from J; junction bases left unmatched: 7.

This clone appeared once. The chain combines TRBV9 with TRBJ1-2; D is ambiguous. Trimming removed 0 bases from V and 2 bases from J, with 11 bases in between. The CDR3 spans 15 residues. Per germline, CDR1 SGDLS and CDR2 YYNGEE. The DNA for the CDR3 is TGTGCCAGCAGCGTAGGTCTGGCCTTAAACTATGGCTACACCTTC. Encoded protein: CASSVGLALNYGYTF.

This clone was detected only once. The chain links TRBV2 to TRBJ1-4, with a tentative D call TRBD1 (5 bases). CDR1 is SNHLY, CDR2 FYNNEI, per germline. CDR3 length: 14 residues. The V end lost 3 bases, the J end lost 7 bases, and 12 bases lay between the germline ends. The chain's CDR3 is CASSDETASEKLFF. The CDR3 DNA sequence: TGTGCCAGCAGTGATGAGACAGCTAGTGAAAAACTGTTTTTT.

The CDR3 here is CASSSGQGAGGYTF. The CDR3 nucleotides are TGCGCCAGCAGCTCCGGACAGGGGGCGGGAGGCTACACCTTC. The J gene is TRBJ1-2, the V gene TRBV5-1; 11 bases fit TRBD1. The trim removed 3 bases at V and 8 bases at J, leaving 6 bases unmatched. The CDR3 has 14 amino acids. CDR1 SGHRS and CDR2 YFSETQ come from the germline V gene.

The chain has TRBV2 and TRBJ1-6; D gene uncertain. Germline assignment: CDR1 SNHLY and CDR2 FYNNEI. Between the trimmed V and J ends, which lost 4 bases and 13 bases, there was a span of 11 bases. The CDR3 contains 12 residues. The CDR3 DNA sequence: TGTGCCAGCAGTGGGATCGCCCGGCCCCTCCACTTT. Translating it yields CASSGIARPLHF.

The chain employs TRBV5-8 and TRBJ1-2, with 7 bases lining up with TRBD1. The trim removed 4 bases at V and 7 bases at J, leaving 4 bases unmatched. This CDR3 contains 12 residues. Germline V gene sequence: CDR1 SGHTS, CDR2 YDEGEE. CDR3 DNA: TGTGCCAGCAGCGAGACAGGGTTTGGCTACACCTTC. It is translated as CASSETGFGYTF.

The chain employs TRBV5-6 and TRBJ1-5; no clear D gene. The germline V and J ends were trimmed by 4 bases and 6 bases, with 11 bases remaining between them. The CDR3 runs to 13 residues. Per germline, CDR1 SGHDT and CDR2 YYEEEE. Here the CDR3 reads CASSHQGGQPQHF. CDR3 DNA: TGTGCCAGCAGCCATCAAGGTGGTCAGCCCCAGCATTTT.

The chain's CDR3 is CASSWDRGYPTYEQYF. CDR3 sequence (DNA): TGTGCCAGCAGCTGGGACAGGGGGTATCCTACCTACGAGCAGTACTTC. V is TRBV5-4 and J is TRBJ2-7; 11 positions agree with TRBD1. V gave up 3 bases and J gave up 2 bases; unmatched junction bases: 7. This CDR3 region has 16 residues. Germline lookup yields CDR1 SGHNT and CDR2 YYREEE (reference sequence). Using reference TRBV5-4 and TRBJ2-7 for the parts outside the CDR3, the full variable domain is ETGVTQSPTHLIKTRGQQVTLRCSSQSGHNTVSWYQQALGQGPQFIFQYYREEENGRGNFPPRFSGLQFPNYSSELNVNALELDDSALYLCASSWDRGYPTYEQYFGPGTRLTVT.

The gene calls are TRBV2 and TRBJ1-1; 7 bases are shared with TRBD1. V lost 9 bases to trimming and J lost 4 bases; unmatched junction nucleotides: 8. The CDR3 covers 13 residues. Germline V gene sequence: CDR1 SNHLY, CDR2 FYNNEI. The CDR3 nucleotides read TGTGCCAGTTCTATAGGGGGCCGCACTGAAGCTTTCTTT. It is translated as CASSIGGRTEAFF.